These 24 T cell receptor beta chains were all obtained from the same sample, sequenced in a study of cytomegalovirus exposure and HLA in healthy donors. With 60 Vbeta and 13 Jbeta primers, the PCR was carried out. Sequencing was performed with immunoSEQ multiplex PCR; in TCRdb, only in-frame clones are kept and a portion is missing. This table has roughly 140,000 clones, over 75% appearing once. What was sequenced was PBMCs. The receptors derive from a man younger than 40 in good health and CMV-seropositive.

The rearrangement uses TRBV11-1 and TRBJ2-3; TRBD2 is a possible D gene (6 bases). This CDR3 spans 15 amino acids. V was trimmed by 2 bases and J by 2 bases, leaving 11 bases between them. Germline CDR1 reads SGHAT; CDR2 reads FQDESV (reference sequence). CDR3 nucleotide sequence: TGTGCCAGCAGCTTACAGGGCGGGAACACAGATACGCAGTATTTT. This sequence encodes CASSLQGGNTDTQYF.

The V and J genes are TRBV5-1 and TRBJ1-1; TRBD1 agrees at 9 bases. V dropped 4 bases and J dropped 1; count of bases not matched to a gene: 5. The CDR3 is made up of 15 amino acids. CDR1 is SGHRS and CDR2 is YFSETQ in the germline V gene. The CDR3 region is CASSPRTGANTEAFF. CDR3 DNA sequence: TGCGCCAGCAGCCCACGGACAGGGGCGAACACTGAAGCTTTCTTT.

The rearrangement uses TRBV30 and TRBJ2-5, with D perhaps TRBD1 (6 bases). This CDR3 has 14 amino acids. The V gene lost 0 bases and the J gene lost 4 bases, with 12 bases spanning the gap. Germline CDR1 is GTSNPN and CDR2 is SVGIG (reference sequence). In DNA, the CDR3 is TGTGCCTGGAGTGTACTGTGGGGGCGAGAGACCCAGTACTTC. Its translation: CAWSVLWGRETQYF. The full variable domain, its missing parts supplied by reference TRBV30 and TRBJ2-5, is SQTIHQWPATLVQPVGSPLSLECTVEGTSNPNLYWYRQAAGRGLQLLFYSVGIGQISSEVPQNLSASRPQDRQFILSSKKLLLSDSGFYLCAWSVLWGRETQYFGPGTRLLVL.

This clone came up a few times. V gene TRBV6-5 combines with J gene TRBJ1-5, with D unresolved. Trimming stripped 7 bases from V and 3 bases from J, with 10 bases between. The germline V gene has CDR1 MNHEY and CDR2 SVGAGI. CDR3 length: 13 amino acids. CDR3 sequence: CASKASSNQPQHF. In DNA form, the CDR3 reads TGTGCCAGCAAGGCTAGCTCCAATCAGCCCCAGCATTTT.

The chain combines TRBV7-2 with TRBJ2-2, with TRBD1 matching 8 bases. The ends lost 6 bases at V and 5 bases at J; junction bases unmatched: 8. Germline V gene data show CDR1 as SGHTA and CDR2 as FQGNSA. The CDR3 runs to 15 residues. CDR3 loop: CASSQGAPVTGELFF. CDR3 DNA sequence: TGTGCCAGCAGTCAGGGGGCGCCCGTTACCGGGGAGCTGTTTTTT.

The rearrangement joins TRBV25-1 to TRBJ1-1; D is undetermined. Germline-derived CDR1 and CDR2 are MGHDK and SYGVNS. Between the trimmed V and J ends, which lost 4 bases and 9 bases, there was a span of 30 bases. The CDR3 has 18 residues. This CDR3 reads CASSGRSGSEGGPAKAFF. As DNA, the CDR3 is TGTGCCAGCAGTGGGCGCTCGGGGTCCGAGGGAGGGCCAGCGAAAGCTTTCTTT.

The V gene is TRBV5-4, the J gene TRBJ1-1; possible D gene TRBD1, 6 bases. The germline gives CDR1 SGHNT, CDR2 YYREEE (reference sequence). The CDR3 has 13 amino acids. V dropped 4 bases and J dropped 2 bases, with 9 bases sitting between them. The CDR3 DNA sequence: TGTGCCAGCAGCCGGACAGAAAACACTGAAGCTTTCTTT. This translates into CASSRTENTEAFF.

The CDR3 DNA follows: TGTGCCAGTAGTGTACGAGGGAACACTGAAGCTTTCTTT. It yields the protein CASSVRGNTEAFF. This chain joins TRBV19 and TRBJ1-1; D is ambiguous. Trimming cost V 5 bases and J 1 base, with 8 bases left between them. The CDR3 length is 13 residues. Germline V gene data show CDR1 as LNHDA and CDR2 as SQIVND (reference sequence).

The chain couples TRBV6-5 to TRBJ2-1, with 10 bases matching TRBD2. With 6 bases clipped from V and 4 bases from J, the junction kept 6 bases outside the gene matches. The CDR3 runs 15 residues. The germline gives CDR1 MNHEY, CDR2 SVGAGI. The CDR3 DNA follows: TGTGCCAGCAGACAGCGGGGGGGCCGGTACAATGAGCAGTTCTTC. Amino acids: CASRQRGGRYNEQFF.

This rearrangement joins TRBV6-6 to TRBJ2-1; D might be TRBD2 (6 bases). Trimming took off 2 bases at V and 6 bases at J, with 11 bases between the two ends. This CDR3 spans 14 amino acids. Per the germline V gene, CDR1 is MNHNY and CDR2 is SVGAGI (reference sequence). The CDR3 DNA follows: TGTGCCAGCAGTTACCTCGGGACTGTCAATGAGCAGTTCTTC. Translating gives CASSYLGTVNEQFF.

This chain joins TRBV6-1 and TRBJ2-2, with D perhaps matching TRBD1 (6 bases). The CDR3 totals 17 residues. Germline V CDR1 and CDR2: MNHNS, SASEGT. V was clipped by 4 bases and J by 4 bases, with 19 bases between them. Here the CDR3 reads CASSAGTRSSGTGELFF. In DNA form, the CDR3 reads TGTGCCAGCAGTGCAGGGACACGCTCTTCAGGCACCGGGGAGCTGTTTTTT.

The sample holds one count of this clone. This rearrangement joins TRBV28 to TRBJ2-7; D perhaps matches TRBD2 (5 bases). Germline loops: CDR1 MDHEN, CDR2 SYDVKM. Deletions cut 3 bases from V and 3 bases from J, with 15 bases between. This CDR3 has 15 amino acids. The CDR3, as DNA: TGTGCCAGCAGTTTCCCATCTGGGAGTAACTACGAGCAGTACTTC. This gives the protein CASSFPSGSNYEQYF.

The chain carries TRBV4-1 and TRBJ2-7; TRBD2 matches at 14 bases. CDR1 and CDR2 (germline): MGHRA, YSYEKL. Unmatched junction bases numbered 17, after V lost 4 bases and J lost 6 bases. There are 19 residues in the CDR3. CDR3 region: CASSRPRGVGLAGGLEQYF. DNA of the CDR3: TGCGCCAGCAGCCGACCCAGGGGGGTCGGACTAGCGGGAGGTCTCGAGCAGTACTTC.

This chain joins TRBV6-5 and TRBJ2-2; 8 bases map to TRBD1. With 2 bases clipped from V and 5 bases from J, the junction kept 4 bases outside the gene matches. The CDR3 runs 15 residues. The germline CDR1 and CDR2 sequences are MNHEY and SVGAGI. CDR3 amino acids: CASSYDRGGTGELFF. The CDR3 coding sequence is TGTGCCAGCAGTTACGACAGGGGTGGTACCGGGGAGCTGTTTTTT.

This clone was recorded a few times. The CDR3 sequence is CASSLGDWSEAFF. CDR3 nucleotide sequence: TGTGCCAGCAGTTTGGGAGACTGGAGTGAAGCTTTCTTT. V usage is TRBV28 and J usage is TRBJ1-1; D is ambiguous. The CDR3 totals 13 residues. Trimming pared 3 bases from V and 7 bases from J, leaving 12 bases between. In germline, CDR1 is MDHEN, CDR2 SYDVKM.

In its sample, this clone was seen a few times. The rearrangement links TRBV29-1 to TRBJ2-5, with D unclear. This CDR3 spans 11 amino acids. From germline, CDR1 is SQVTM and CDR2 ANQGSEA. V was trimmed by 7 bases and J by 0 bases, leaving 6 bases between them. CDR3 DNA sequence: TGCAGCGGTCTGTACCAAGAGACCCAGTACTTC. This encodes CSGLYQETQYF.

The chain employs TRBV7-2 and TRBJ2-2; the D gene is possibly TRBD2 (6 bases). This CDR3 is 14 amino acids long. The germline V gene encodes CDR1 SGHTA and CDR2 FQGNSA. The V end was cut by 5 bases, the J end by 6 bases, with 13 bases between. CDR3 residues: CASSLTGLSGELFF. In DNA, the CDR3 is TGTGCCAGCAGCCTTACGGGACTCTCCGGGGAGCTGTTTTTT.

The chain couples TRBV4-1 to TRBJ1-4; tentatively, D is TRBD1 (5 bases). CDR3 length equals 16 residues. The V end lost 2 bases, the J end lost 5 bases, and 15 bases lay between the germline ends. CDR1 and CDR2 (germline): MGHRA, YSYEKL. The CDR3 DNA is TGCGCCAGCAGCCAAACCGGACATAGGATGAATGAAAAACTGTTTTTT. It codes for CASSQTGHRMNEKLFF.

The chain combines TRBV7-2 with TRBJ1-1; 8 bases line up with TRBD1. Germline CDR1 reads SGHTA; CDR2 reads FQGNSA. With V trimmed by 5 bases and J by 3 bases, 5 bases remained unmatched. The CDR3 is 14 residues long. The DNA for the CDR3 is TGTGCCAGCAGCCCCAGGGGGCGTTACACTGAAGCTTTCTTT. Translation gives CASSPRGRYTEAFF.

The chain joins TRBV27 to TRBJ2-1; TRBD2 is a possible D gene (6 bases). This CDR3 spans 14 amino acids. The germline V and J ends were trimmed by 4 bases and 7 bases, with 14 bases remaining between them. Germline CDR1 is MNHEY and CDR2 is SMNVEV (reference sequence). CDR3 in DNA: TGTGCCAGCAGTTCCGGAGGGCCGAGAAATGAGCAGTTCTTC. This encodes CASSSGGPRNEQFF.

The chain uses TRBV13 and TRBJ2-7; TRBD1 aligns across 7 bases. Germline loops: CDR1 PRHDT, CDR2 FYEKMQ (reference sequence). The CDR3 consists of 15 residues. V dropped 5 bases and J dropped 2; count of bases not matched to a gene: 9. The CDR3 reads CASSPPQGVPYEQYF. In DNA form, the CDR3 reads TGTGCCAGCAGCCCCCCCCAGGGGGTCCCCTACGAGCAGTACTTC.

This rearrangement joins TRBV11-1 to TRBJ1-1; TRBD1 agrees at 7 bases. Germline V gene data show CDR1 as SGHAT and CDR2 as FQDESV (reference sequence). The CDR3 is 13 residues long. V gave up 3 bases and J gave up 4 bases; unmatched junction bases: 2. The CDR3 DNA reads as TGTGCCAGCAGCTTGACAGGGATCACTGAAGCTTTCTTT. It codes for CASSLTGITEAFF.

The chain couples TRBV4-3 to TRBJ2-3; 9 nucleotides match TRBD2. Germline loops: CDR1 LGHNA, CDR2 YSLEER. V shed 3 bases and J 2 bases; nucleotides not matched to a gene: 9. This CDR3 comprises 17 residues. CDR3 in amino acids: CASSHFVSGGPTDTQYF. For the CDR3, the DNA is TGCGCCAGCAGCCATTTTGTTAGCGGGGGCCCCACAGATACGCAGTATTTT.

The genes are TRBV28 and TRBJ2-2; D is possibly TRBD1 (6 bases). In germline, CDR1 is MDHEN, CDR2 SYDVKM. CDR3 length equals 16 residues. V gave up 6 bases and J gave up 4 bases, with 18 bases separating them. CDR3 bases: TGTGCCAGCAGATCGACAGGTCCCTGGGGCACCGGGGAGCTGTTTTTT. This translates into CASRSTGPWGTGELFF.